The 14 T cell receptor beta chains below all came from one sample that was sequenced in a study of tumor-infiltrating lymphocytes in primary liver carcinoma. With a constant-region primer, TCR beta cDNA was made from approximately 520 ng of total RNA. What produced the TCR beta libraries was three nested multiplex PCR rounds using slightly modified ARM-PCR. Each of the first two PCR rounds ran approximately 11 cycles with TRBV1-TRBV30 forward and C-beta reverse primers. Using its own MiXCR run on the multiplex PCR reads, TCRdb lists one record per CDR3 protein. The table lists about 59,000 distinct CDR3 sequences, over 65% of them singletons. Starting material for RNA and DNA co-extraction consisted of about 17-32 mg of unsorted bulk tissue. The sequenced sample was liver tumor tissue from sampling region 2. Subset described: tumor region T2, inferior pole. These receptors were taken from a man aged 35-49 years with primary liver carcinoma and hepatitis B virus infection.

Remarks on this clonotype: Here the CDR3 omits its conserved ending phenylalanine or tryptophan, so a read error is the likely source. This chain joins TRBV6-6 and TRBJ2-2, with D maybe TRBD1 (5 bases). The CDR3 covers 13 residues. Germline V gives CDR1 MNHNY, CDR2 SVGAGI (reference sequence). The CDR3 loop is CASRNRNTGELFY. The CDR3 nucleotides are TGTGCCAGCAGAAACAGGAACACGGGGGAGCTGTTTTAT.

Comment on this clonotype: Germline is not matched at one junction end, which may reflect a read error. The chain couples TRBV6-5 to TRBJ1-1, with TRBD1 identical over 7 bases. CDR1 MNHEY and CDR2 SVGAGI come from the germline V gene. The CDR3 covers 14 residues. CDR3 residues: CASSFGQANTEVFF. The CDR3 nucleotides read TGTGCCAGCAGCTTCGGACAGGCCAACACTGAAGTTTTCTTT.

The chain carries TRBV5-1 and TRBJ1-1, with D maybe TRBD1 (6 bases). V was cut by 4 bases and J by 1 base, with 11 bases left in between. Germline V gene sequence: CDR1 SGHRS, CDR2 YFSETQ. This CDR3 spans 14 amino acids. CDR3 sequence: CASSPGTRNTEAFF. CDR3 DNA sequence: TGCGCCAGCAGCCCCGGGACAAGGAACACTGAAGCTTTCTTT.

The sample holds one count of this clonotype. The chain combines TRBV6-1 with TRBJ2-2; 7 bases agree with TRBD2. This CDR3 region has 19 residues. V was clipped by 4 bases and J by 0 bases; unmatched bases: 14. Germline V gene data show CDR1 as MNHNS and CDR2 as SASEGT. The chain's CDR3 is CASSGYPPLAVANTGELFF. The CDR3 bases are TGTGCCAGCAGTGGATACCCGCCCCTAGCGGTGGCGAACACCGGGGAGCTGTTTTTT.

Regarding this clonotype: Compared with germline, one end of the junction differs, possibly owing to a read error. The chain combines TRBV5-6 with TRBJ1-5; D is unclear. CDR1 SGHDT and CDR2 YYEEEE come from the germline V gene. CDR3 length: 14 residues. CDR3 in DNA: TGTACCAGTAGCTTCGGACGGAACAATCAGCCCCAGCATTTT. This codes for CTSSFGRNNQPQHF.

This chain joins TRBV12-3 or TRBV12-4 and TRBJ1-6; D unclear. The V end lost 1 base, the J end lost 9 bases, and 7 bases lay between the germline ends. The CDR3 totals 13 residues. For the CDR3, the DNA is TGTGCCAGCAGTTTAGGGTTGGGTTCACCCCTCCACTTT. This codes for CASSLGLGSPLHF.

The rearrangement joins TRBV11-2 to TRBJ1-3; no reliable D call. Germline V gene data show CDR1 as SGHAT and CDR2 as FQNNGV. This CDR3 comprises 15 residues. This CDR3 is CVISFFEWAGNTIYF. In nucleotides, the CDR3 is TGTGTCATCAGCTTTTTTGAATGGGCTGGAAACACCATATATTTT.

The chain uses TRBV11-1 and TRBJ2-4; 8 bases match TRBD2. The CDR3 runs 17 residues. Germline V gene sequence: CDR1 SGHAT, CDR2 FQDESV (reference sequence). Trimming cost V 6 bases and J 2 bases; bases outside gene matches: 12. CDR3 nucleotide sequence: TGTGCCAGCAGTTTTCCCGAGATTAGCGGGACCAAAAACATTCAGTACTTC. This encodes CASSFPEISGTKNIQYF.

Notes on this clonotype: This may come from a read error, since a much larger clone is one base off. This rearrangement joins TRBV7-9 to TRBJ2-1; maybe TRBD2 (6 bases). The CDR3 extends over 15 amino acids. Looked up from germline, CDR1 is SEHNR and CDR2 is FQNEAQ (reference sequence). V lost 5 bases and J lost 2, with 13 bases in between. Here the CDR3 DNA reads TGTGCCAGCAGCATCCGCGGAGGGGCCTACAATGAGCAGTTCTTC. Translating it yields CASSIRGGAYNEQFF.

As concerns this clonotype: Compared with germline, one end of the junction differs, possibly owing to a read error. This rearrangement joins TRBV6-5 to TRBJ1-2; D ambiguous. This CDR3 contains 15 residues. Germline V gene data show CDR1 as MNHEY and CDR2 as SVGAGI. CDR3 sequence (DNA): TGTGCCAGCAGTTCCGGACGGGCTGCGTGGTCTGGCTACACCTTT. It encodes CASSSGRAAWSGYTF.

With regard to this clonotype: The junction and the germline gene differ at one end; a read error may be behind it. The rearrangement uses TRBV12-3 or TRBV12-4 and TRBJ2-1; the match to TRBD2 covers 10 bases. The CDR3 is 17 residues long. The CDR3 sequence is CASTKNTPGLATNEQFF. The CDR3 DNA reads as TGTGCCAGTACCAAAAACACCCCGGGACTAGCGACCAATGAGCAATTCTTC.

On this clonotype: One end of the junction does not line up with germline, which may come from a read error. The rearrangement uses TRBV11-3 and TRBJ2-1; no clear D. The CDR3 runs to 14 residues. Germline assignment: CDR1 SGHNT and CDR2 YENEEA. CDR3 amino acids: CASSFAGPYNEKFF. The CDR3, as DNA: TGTGCCAGCAGCTTCGCCGGCCCCTACAATGAGAAGTTCTTC.

About this clonotype itself: One junction end does not reproduce the germline sequence, and a read error may be involved. The chain recombines TRBV4-1 with TRBJ1-2, with D perhaps TRBD1 (5 bases). CDR3 length equals 14 residues. Germline values: CDR1 MGHRA, CDR2 YSYEKL. Written as DNA, the CDR3 is TGCGTCAGCAGCCAAGGGGACGGGAACTATGGCTACACCTTT. It translates to CVSSQGDGNYGYTF.

On this clonotype: The CDR3 ends on some other residue instead of the conserved phenylalanine or tryptophan, so this is likely a read error. The chain uses TRBV5-4 and TRBJ2-2, with TRBD2 identical over 8 bases. V lost 5 bases, J lost 2 bases, and 8 bases stayed unmatched. The CDR3 is 16 amino acids. CDR1 is SGHNT, CDR2 YYREEE, per germline (reference sequence). Here the CDR3 reads CASSGTSGPNTGELFL. In DNA form, the CDR3 reads TGTGCCAGCAGTGGGACTAGTGGACCTAACACCGGGGAGCTGTTTTTA.